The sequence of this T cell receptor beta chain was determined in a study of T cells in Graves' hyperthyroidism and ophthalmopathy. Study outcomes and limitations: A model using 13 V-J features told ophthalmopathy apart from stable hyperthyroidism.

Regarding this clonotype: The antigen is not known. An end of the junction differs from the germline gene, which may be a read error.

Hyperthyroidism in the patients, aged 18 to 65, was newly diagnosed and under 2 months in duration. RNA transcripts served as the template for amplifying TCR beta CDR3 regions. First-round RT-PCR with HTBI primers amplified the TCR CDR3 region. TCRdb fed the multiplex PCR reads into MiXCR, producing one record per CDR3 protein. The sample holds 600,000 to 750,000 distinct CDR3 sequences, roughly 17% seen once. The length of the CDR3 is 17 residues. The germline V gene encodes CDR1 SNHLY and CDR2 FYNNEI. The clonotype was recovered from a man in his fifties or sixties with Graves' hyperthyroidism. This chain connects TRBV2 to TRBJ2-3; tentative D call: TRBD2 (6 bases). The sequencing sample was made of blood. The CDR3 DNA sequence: TGTACCAGCAGGGCTTATCGGGGACTGTCTAGCGCAGATACGCAGTATTTT. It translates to CTSRAYRGLSSADTQYF.